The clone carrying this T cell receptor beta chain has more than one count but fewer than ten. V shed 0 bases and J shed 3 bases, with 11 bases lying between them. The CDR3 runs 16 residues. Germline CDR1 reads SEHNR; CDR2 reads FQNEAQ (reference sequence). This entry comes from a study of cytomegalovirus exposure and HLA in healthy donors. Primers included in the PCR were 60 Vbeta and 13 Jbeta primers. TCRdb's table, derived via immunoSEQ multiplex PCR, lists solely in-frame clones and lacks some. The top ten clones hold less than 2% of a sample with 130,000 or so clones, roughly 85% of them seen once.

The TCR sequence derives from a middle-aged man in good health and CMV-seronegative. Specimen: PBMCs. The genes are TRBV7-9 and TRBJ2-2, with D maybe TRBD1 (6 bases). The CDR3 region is CASSLARPGDTGELFF. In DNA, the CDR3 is TGTGCCAGCAGCTTAGCGCGCCCAGGGGACACCGGGGAGCTGTTTTTT. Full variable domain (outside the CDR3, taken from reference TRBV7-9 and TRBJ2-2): DTGVSQNPRHKITKRGQNVTFRCDPISEHNRLYWYRQTLGQGPEFLTYFQNEAQLEKSRLLSDRFSAERPKGSFSTLEIQRTEQGDSAMYLCASSLARPGDTGELFFGEGSRLTVL.